What follows are 12 T cell receptor beta chains derived from one specimen sequenced in a study of blood T cells in healthy people across ages. Combining a sample-barcoded 5' primer with a J-beta primer mix, a second PCR ran for about 7 to 11 cycles. TCRdb itself ran the 5' RACE reads through MiXCR, one entry per CDR3 protein. The profile shows roughly 800,000 distinct CDR3 sequences, 20% to 30% of them singletons. These data also featured in a second study, about T cells of mothers and their children.

The sample comprised blood. The source is a boy between 5 and 17 years old in good health.

The chain recombines TRBV4-3 with TRBJ1-2, with TRBD1 as a possible D gene (5 bases). CDR3 length: 16 amino acids. V lost 1 base and J 3 bases, leaving 15 bases between the germline ends. The germline V gene has CDR1 LGHNA and CDR2 YSLEER. The DNA for the CDR3 is TGCGCCAGCAGCCAAGTCTCACAGGATTCCTACTATGGCTACACCTTC. Translation: CASSQVSQDSYYGYTF.

The chain uses TRBV5-8 and TRBJ1-4, with no clear D. Germline V lookup: CDR1 SGHTS, CDR2 YDEGEE. The V end lost 4 bases, the J end lost 4 bases, and 14 bases lay between the germline ends. The CDR3 has 15 amino acids. CDR3 amino acids: CASSVEVGNNEKLFF. DNA of the CDR3: TGTGCCAGCAGCGTCGAGGTGGGGAATAATGAAAAACTGTTTTTT.

This clonotype showed up just a few times. The V and J genes are TRBV20-1 and TRBJ2-7, with a tentative D call TRBD2 (9 bases). The germline V gene has CDR1 DFQATT and CDR2 SNEGSKA (reference sequence). The CDR3 contains 18 residues. V lost 1 base and J lost 4, with 26 bases in between. CDR3: CSARVYSGRQQGGYEQYF. DNA of the CDR3: TGCAGTGCTAGAGTTTACAGCGGGAGGCAACAGGGGGGGTACGAGCAGTACTTC.

Of note for this clonotype: The germline gene is not matched at one end of the junction; a read error may be the cause. V is TRBV28 and J is TRBJ2-5, with 7 bases aligning to TRBD1. The CDR3 is made up of 14 amino acids. Germline CDR1 is MDHEN and CDR2 is SYDVKM. The CDR3 region is CASSPDRERETHYF. CDR3 bases: TGTGCCAGCAGTCCCGACAGGGAGCGAGAGACCCATTACTTC.

The chain couples TRBV12-3 or TRBV12-4 to TRBJ1-1, with no clear D. Deletions cut 0 bases from V and 5 bases from J, with 13 bases between. CDR3 length: 15 residues. CDR3 DNA: TGTGCCAGCAGTTTAGCTTCTCACCTGACAACTGAAGCTTTCTTT. As protein: CASSLASHLTTEAFF.

The chain has TRBV7-9 and TRBJ2-5; D gene ambiguous. This CDR3 is built from 14 residues. CDR1 SEHNR and CDR2 FQNEAQ come from the germline V gene (reference sequence). V dropped 3 bases and J dropped 2 bases, with 10 bases sitting between them. This chain's CDR3 is CASSFIVDQETQYF. DNA of the CDR3: TGTGCCAGCAGCTTTATAGTGGATCAAGAGACCCAGTACTTC.

This clonotype was seen a few times. The chain has TRBV9 and TRBJ2-3; 9 nucleotides agree with TRBD2. V lost 2 bases, J lost 5 bases, and 3 bases stayed unmatched. Per germline, CDR1 SGDLS and CDR2 YYNGEE. The CDR3 runs 14 residues. CDR3 DNA sequence: TGTGCCAGCAGCGTTAGCGGGGGTGGAGATACGCAGTATTTT. It translates to CASSVSGGGDTQYF.

This clonotype has a handful of counts. This rearrangement joins TRBV5-1 to TRBJ1-2; tentatively, D is TRBD1 (5 bases). Germline values: CDR1 SGHRS, CDR2 YFSETQ. Between the trimmed V and J ends, which lost 0 bases and 5 bases, there was a span of 14 bases. This CDR3 has 15 residues. CDR3 in DNA: TGCGCCAGCAGCTTGGACCCCGGGACGGTATATGGCTACACCTTC. Amino acid sequence: CASSLDPGTVYGYTF.

This clonotype was seen only a few times. The rearrangement links TRBV4-2 to TRBJ2-1, with 9 bases fitting TRBD2. The J call is uncertain, as TRBJ2-7 better fits the DNA end. Germline lookup yields CDR1 LGHNA and CDR2 YNFKEQ. The CDR3 has 15 residues. CDR3 sequence (DNA): TGTGCCAGCAAATTTAAGCGGGGGGCTTCATACGAGCAGTACTTC. Its translation: CASKFKRGASYEQYF.

This clonotype was seen a few times. The chain combines TRBV29-1 with TRBJ2-2; D is ambiguous. The V gene's germline CDR1 is SQVTM and CDR2 ANQGSEA. CDR3 length: 14 residues. V dropped 0 bases and J dropped 2 bases, with 7 bases sitting between them. Here the CDR3 DNA reads TGCAGCGTTGAAGATCCCGTTAACACCGGGGAGCTGTTTTTT. The encoded protein is CSVEDPVNTGELFF.

This clonotype was seen more than once but under ten times. V is TRBV2 and J is TRBJ1-6; the D gene is possibly TRBD1 (5 bases). CDR3 length: 17 residues. Germline values: CDR1 SNHLY, CDR2 FYNNEI. Trimming took 4 bases from V and 4 from J, leaving 17 bases between them. The CDR3 nucleotides are TGTGCCAGCAGTGCAAGTTCGGGGGTGGGGTATAATTCACCCCTCCACTTT. It is translated as CASSASSGVGYNSPLHF.

This clonotype was recorded a few times. This chain uses TRBV4-2 with TRBJ1-4, with 7 nucleotides matching TRBD1. Germline lookup yields CDR1 LGHNA and CDR2 YNFKEQ. The CDR3 totals 16 residues. The trim removed 1 base at V and 5 bases at J, leaving 7 bases unmatched. CDR3: CASSQVWSGGNEKLFF. The CDR3, as DNA: TGTGCCAGCAGCCAAGTTTGGTCAGGGGGGAATGAAAAACTGTTTTTT.